The text below deals with one T cell receptor (beta chain). Germline and junction disagree at one end, which may indicate a read error. TCRdb reanalysed the reads using MiXCR and keeps one entry per CDR3 protein. The repertoire has under 600,000 distinct CDR3 sequences, about 15% of them found once; the top ten carry roughly 25%. This entry belongs to a study of T cell repertoires in cytomegalovirus infection. Across the whole study: Through public TCR beta signatures, both CMV infection and matching HLA type were indicated.

This CDR3 has 17 residues. CDR1 SGHAT and CDR2 FQNNGV come from the germline V gene. The chain has TRBV11-2 and TRBJ1-6; a weak D match, TRBD1 (5 bases). The origin of this receptor is a human donor in good health (CMV status not recorded). Some clones in this sample may be carry-over from other donors' samples. Input material: CD8+ T cells from PBMCs. CDR3 bases: TGCGCCAGAAGCCCCTCATCACCGGGACGATTTAATGCACCCCTCCACTTT. Its protein product is CARSPSSPGRFNAPLHF.